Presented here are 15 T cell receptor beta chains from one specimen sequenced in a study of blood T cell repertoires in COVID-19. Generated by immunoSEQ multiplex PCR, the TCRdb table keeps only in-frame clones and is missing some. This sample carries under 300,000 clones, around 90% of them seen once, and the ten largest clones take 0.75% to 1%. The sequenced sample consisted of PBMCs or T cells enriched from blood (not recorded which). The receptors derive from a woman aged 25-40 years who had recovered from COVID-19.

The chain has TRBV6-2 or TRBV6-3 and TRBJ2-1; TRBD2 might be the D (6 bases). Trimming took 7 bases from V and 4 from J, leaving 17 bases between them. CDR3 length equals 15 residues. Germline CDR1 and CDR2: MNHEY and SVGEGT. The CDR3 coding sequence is TGTGCCAGCACCCCCTTAGTAGCGGAATACAATGAGCAGTTCTTC. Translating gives CASTPLVAEYNEQFF.

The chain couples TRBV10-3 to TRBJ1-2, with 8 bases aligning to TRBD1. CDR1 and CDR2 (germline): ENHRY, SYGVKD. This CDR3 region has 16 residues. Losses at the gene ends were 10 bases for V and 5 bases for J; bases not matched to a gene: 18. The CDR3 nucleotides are TGTGCCAATAAACCCCACCAGGGGGCGCAGGGATATGGCTACACCTTC. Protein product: CANKPHQGAQGYGYTF.

The CDR3 DNA reads as TGTGCCAGCAGCCTTACTAGCGGGGGGGCGAGAACCAAAAACATTCAGTACTTC. Translated: CASSLTSGGARTKNIQYF. The chain combines TRBV7-9 with TRBJ2-4; 13 bases match TRBD2. The CDR3 has 18 residues. V was pared by 5 bases and J by 2 bases, with 9 bases of the junction left unmatched. In germline, CDR1 is SEHNR, CDR2 FQNEAQ (reference sequence).

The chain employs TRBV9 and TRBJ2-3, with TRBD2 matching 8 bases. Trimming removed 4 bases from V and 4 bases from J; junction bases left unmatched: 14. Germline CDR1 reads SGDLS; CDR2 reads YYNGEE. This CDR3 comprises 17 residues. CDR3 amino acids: CASSSHLRGRQADTQYF. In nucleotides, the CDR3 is TGTGCCAGCAGCTCCCACCTTCGCGGGAGGCAGGCAGATACGCAGTATTTT.

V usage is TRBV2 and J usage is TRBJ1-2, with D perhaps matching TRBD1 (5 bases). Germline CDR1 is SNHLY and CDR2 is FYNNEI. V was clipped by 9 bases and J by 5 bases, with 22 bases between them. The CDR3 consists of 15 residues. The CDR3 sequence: CARTDRVFGHYGYTF. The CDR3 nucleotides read TGTGCCAGGACAGACAGAGTCTTCGGTCATTATGGCTACACCTTC.

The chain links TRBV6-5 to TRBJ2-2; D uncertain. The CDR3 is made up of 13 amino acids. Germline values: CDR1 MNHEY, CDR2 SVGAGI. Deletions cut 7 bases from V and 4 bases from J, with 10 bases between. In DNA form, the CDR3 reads TGTGCCAGCACGCTCTCGAGCACCGGGGAGCTGTTTTTT. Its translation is CASTLSSTGELFF.

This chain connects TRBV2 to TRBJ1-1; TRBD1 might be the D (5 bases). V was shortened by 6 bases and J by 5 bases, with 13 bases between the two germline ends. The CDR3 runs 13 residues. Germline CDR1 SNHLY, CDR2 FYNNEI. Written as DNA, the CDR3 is TGTGCCAGCAGGGTCAGGGTTGGAACTGAAGCTTTCTTT. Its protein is CASRVRVGTEAFF.

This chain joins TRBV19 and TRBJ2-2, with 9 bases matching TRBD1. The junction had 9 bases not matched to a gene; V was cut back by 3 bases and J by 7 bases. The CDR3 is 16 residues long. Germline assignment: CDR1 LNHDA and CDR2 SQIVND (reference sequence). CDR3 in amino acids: CASSIPGQGTDGELFF. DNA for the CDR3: TGTGCCAGTAGTATCCCGGGACAGGGTACGGACGGGGAGCTGTTTTTT.

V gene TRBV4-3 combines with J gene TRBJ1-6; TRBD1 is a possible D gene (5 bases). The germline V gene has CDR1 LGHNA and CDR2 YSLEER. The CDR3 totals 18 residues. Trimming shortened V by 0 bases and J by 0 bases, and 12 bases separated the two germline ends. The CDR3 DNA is TGCGCCAGCAGCCAAGATGTGGGCGACAGCTCCTATAATTCACCCCTCCACTTT. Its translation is CASSQDVGDSSYNSPLHF.

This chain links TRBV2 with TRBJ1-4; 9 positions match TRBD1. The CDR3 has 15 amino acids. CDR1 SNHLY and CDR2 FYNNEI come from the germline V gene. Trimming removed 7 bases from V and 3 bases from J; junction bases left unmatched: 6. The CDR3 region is CASKKDRGSNEKLFF. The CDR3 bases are TGTGCCAGCAAAAAGGACAGGGGATCTAATGAAAAACTGTTTTTT.

The CDR3 sequence is CASSIPTTDPVLGYTF. CDR3 sequence (DNA): TGTGCCAGTAGTATCCCAACGACAGATCCTGTTTTGGGCTACACCTTC. The gene calls are TRBV19 and TRBJ1-2, with a tentative D call TRBD1 (5 bases). This CDR3 spans 16 amino acids. V was pared by 3 bases and J by 8 bases, with 22 bases between. Germline V CDR1 and CDR2: LNHDA, SQIVND (reference sequence).

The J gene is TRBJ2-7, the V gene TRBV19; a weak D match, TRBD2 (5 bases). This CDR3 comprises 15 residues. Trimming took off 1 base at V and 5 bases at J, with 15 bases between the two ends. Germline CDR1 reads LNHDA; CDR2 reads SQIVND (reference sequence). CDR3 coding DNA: TGTGCCAGTAGTATAGGGACTTCCAATTGGGACGAGCAGTACTTC. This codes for CASSIGTSNWDEQYF.

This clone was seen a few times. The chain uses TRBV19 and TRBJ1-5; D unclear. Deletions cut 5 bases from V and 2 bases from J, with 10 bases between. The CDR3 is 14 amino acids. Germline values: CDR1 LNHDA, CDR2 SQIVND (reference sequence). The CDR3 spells CASSERRGNQPQHF. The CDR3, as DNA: TGTGCCAGTAGTGAGAGACGGGGCAATCAGCCCCAGCATTTT.

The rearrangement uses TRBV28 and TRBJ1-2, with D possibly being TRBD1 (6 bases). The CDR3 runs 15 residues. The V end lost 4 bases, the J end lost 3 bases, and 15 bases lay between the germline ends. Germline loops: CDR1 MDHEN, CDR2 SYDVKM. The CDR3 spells CASSYAGESDYGYTF. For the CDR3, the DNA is TGTGCCAGCAGTTATGCAGGGGAATCGGACTATGGCTACACCTTC.

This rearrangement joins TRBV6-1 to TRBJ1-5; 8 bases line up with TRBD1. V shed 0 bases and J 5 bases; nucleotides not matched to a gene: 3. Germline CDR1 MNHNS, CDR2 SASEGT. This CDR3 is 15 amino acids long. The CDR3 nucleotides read TGTGCCAGCAGTGAAGCCGGACAGGGATATCAGCCCCAGCATTTT. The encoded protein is CASSEAGQGYQPQHF.